Each of the 8 T cell receptor beta chains below was sequenced from the same sample in a study of technical replicates of blood from several donors. Sequencing was performed with immunoSEQ multiplex PCR; in TCRdb, only in-frame clones are kept and a portion is missing. The repertoire holds 91,000 or so clones, with approximately 94% as singletons. Sequenced input: T cells isolated from PBMCs. Receptors were obtained from a human donor in good health.

The CDR3 DNA reads TGTGCCAGCACCCGGACAGGGGAACATTCTTACGAGCAGTACTTC. This sequence encodes CASTRTGEHSYEQYF. The genes are TRBV2 and TRBJ2-7; 9 nucleotides agree with TRBD1. The ends lost 7 bases at V and 4 bases at J; junction bases unmatched: 11. The CDR3 covers 15 residues. The germline CDR1 and CDR2 sequences are SNHLY and FYNNEI.

This chain joins TRBV9 and TRBJ2-5; TRBD1 matches 8 bases. This CDR3 region has 16 residues. V shed 3 bases, J shed 5 bases, and the junction held 12 bases outside the gene matches. Germline values: CDR1 SGDLS, CDR2 YYNGEE. CDR3 DNA: TGTGCCAGCAGCGACGGAGGGCAGGGGGCTGTCGAGACCCAGTACTTC. Its translation is CASSDGGQGAVETQYF.

The V and J genes are TRBV7-8 and TRBJ2-6; D remains unclear. Germline V gives CDR1 SGHVS, CDR2 FQNEAQ. This CDR3 comprises 15 residues. Trimming took 3 bases from V and 1 from J, leaving 7 bases between them. The CDR3: CASSFPQSGANVLTF. The DNA for the CDR3 is TGTGCCAGCAGCTTCCCCCAATCTGGGGCCAACGTCCTGACTTTC. The full variable domain, completed using reference TRBV7-8 and TRBJ2-6, is GAGVSQSPRYKVAKRGQDVALRCDPISGHVSLFWYQQALGQGPEFLTYFQNEAQLDKSGLPSDRFFAERPEGSVSTLKIQRTQQEDSAVYLCASSFPQSGANVLTFGAGSRLTVL.

The genes are TRBV5-4 and TRBJ1-5; perhaps TRBD1 as D (6 bases). V dropped 2 bases and J dropped 7 bases, with 13 bases sitting between them. CDR1 and CDR2 (germline): SGHNT, YYREEE (reference sequence). The CDR3 sequence is 14 residues long. CDR3 protein: CASSFPGAGQPQHF. The CDR3 nucleotides read TGTGCCAGCAGCTTCCCAGGGGCTGGCCAGCCCCAGCATTTT. Together with reference TRBV5-4 and TRBJ1-5, the CDR3 gives the full variable domain: ETGVTQSPTHLIKTRGQQVTLRCSSQSGHNTVSWYQQALGQGPQFIFQYYREEENGRGNFPPRFSGLQFPNYSSELNVNALELDDSALYLCASSFPGAGQPQHFGDGTRLSIL.

CDR3 bases: TGCGCCAGCAGCTTGGACGGTGCAGGCCTCTACTACGAGCAGTACTTC. The encoded protein is CASSLDGAGLYYEQYF. This chain links TRBV5-1 with TRBJ2-7; D gene ambiguous. Trimming left V 0 bases short and J 3 bases short, with 16 bases between. The CDR3 runs 16 residues. CDR1 and CDR2 (germline): SGHRS, YFSETQ.

Remarks on this clone: A read error may account for a junction end that differs from germline. The chain uses TRBV6-6 and TRBJ2-1, with D possibly matching TRBD1 (5 bases). The length of the CDR3 is 12 residues. Per germline, CDR1 MNHNY and CDR2 SVGAGI (reference sequence). CDR3 sequence: CASSRFQGDNIF. CDR3 bases: TGTGCCAGCAGCCGCTTCCAGGGTGATAATATCTTC.

V and J are TRBV6-5 and TRBJ2-1; 7 nucleotides line up with TRBD2. With 1 base clipped from V and 7 bases from J, the junction kept 4 bases outside the gene matches. This CDR3 is built from 14 residues. The germline CDR1 and CDR2 sequences are MNHEY and SVGAGI. DNA for the CDR3: TGTGCCAGCAGTTACTTGGGGGAGGGGAATGAGCAGTTCTTC. Translation gives CASSYLGEGNEQFF.

The chain uses TRBV2 and TRBJ2-7; 7 bases map to TRBD2. CDR1 SNHLY and CDR2 FYNNEI come from the germline V gene. The length of the CDR3 is 13 residues. Germline trimming cut 7 bases from V and 2 bases from J; bases unmatched to any gene: 5. This CDR3 is CASTAGVPYEQYF. The DNA of the CDR3 is TGTGCCAGCACGGCGGGAGTCCCCTACGAGCAGTACTTC.